The T cell receptor beta chain under discussion was sequenced for a study of shared clonotypes between healthy human individuals. Across the study: The study drew on two women and a few men aged 18 to 49 as donors.

As originally analysed: Filtering differed, since immunoSEQ gave only junction sequences and no quality scores. Only in-frame clones appear in the TCRdb table, and some are missing; sequencing was by immunoSEQ multiplex PCR. V and J calls and clone size follow that table, whereas D and trimming were derived from the DNA. The top ten hold around 12% of the sample, which has a few hundred thousand clones, around 80% seen once. J lost 2 bases, V lost 7 bases, and 7 bases had no gene match. This CDR3 has 14 amino acids. Germline CDR1 reads GTSNPN; CDR2 reads SVGIG (reference sequence). This clone has just one count. Its target is unknown. Study-level results: Researchers sampled blood only, noting tissue repertoires likely differ.

The receptor's source is a woman between 35 and 50 years old in good health. Some clones in this sample may be carry-over from other donors' samples. The specimen was PBMCs. The J gene is TRBJ2-2, the V gene TRBV30; 7 nucleotides align to TRBD1. DNA for the CDR3: TGTGCCTCGGGGACAGACCTTAACACCGGGGAGCTGTTTTTT. It is translated as CASGTDLNTGELFF.